This T cell receptor (beta chain) was obtained from a study of cytomegalovirus exposure and HLA in healthy donors. This CDR3 contains 14 residues. Trimming took off 3 bases at V and 0 bases at J, with 9 bases between the two ends. Germline CDR1 and CDR2: SGHRS and YFSETQ. General observations from the study: Subsequent analysis found a tendency for first-cohort TCR clusters to co-occur within the approximately 130 validation repertoires. It was 164 TCR beta chains that were listed as cytomegalovirus-associated. The classifier reportedly diagnosed cytomegalovirus status with high sensitivity and specificity. It was confirmed in vitro that a few of the CMV-associated chains were specific for CMV antigens.

Sequencing was performed with immunoSEQ multiplex PCR; in TCRdb, only in-frame clones are kept and a portion is missing. The table lists 100,000 to 150,000 clones, 80% to 90% of them singletons, with 0.95% to 1.3% in the top ten. Note on this clone: The antigen is undetermined.

The chain links TRBV5-1 to TRBJ1-1, with a possible D match to TRBD1 (5 bases). The sequence was collected from a woman aged 18-29 years in good health and CMV-seronegative. Sequenced sample: PBMCs. In nucleotides, the CDR3 is TGCGCCAGCAGCTACCGACAGATGAACACTGAAGCTTTCTTT. This sequence encodes CASSYRQMNTEAFF.